Below, one T cell receptor (beta chain) is given with its context. The data belong to a study of T cell changes during pregnancy in multiple sclerosis. The repertoire was sequenced with immunoSEQ multiplex PCR; TCRdb's copy has only in-frame clones and lacks some. The repertoire holds approximately 130,000 clones, with 85% to 95% as singletons. The CDR3 length is 15 residues. V lost 1 base, J lost 1 base, and 7 bases lay in between. Germline V lookup: CDR1 SGHTA, CDR2 FQGNSA. Material: peripheral blood, obtained before pregnancy. The sequence derives from a female donor with multiple sclerosis, enrolled in a pregnancy study. V and J are TRBV7-2 and TRBJ2-2; TRBD2 might be the D (6 bases). For the CDR3, the DNA is TGTGCCAGCAGCTTAGGGACTATGAACACCGGGGAGCTGTTTTTT. Amino acids: CASSLGTMNTGELFF.